This is a list of T cell receptor beta chains from one sample in a study of T cell repertoires in ileal Crohn's disease. Produced via immunoSEQ multiplex PCR; TCRdb's table is partial and in-frame only. Here the sample spans about 5,300 clones, roughly 80% being singletons. What was sequenced was ileal tissue. The source of these receptors is an adult with Crohn's disease. CDR3s include the opening cysteine and the closing phenylalanine or tryptophan. D genes are given only for firm matches. Not every row has a clone size; where given, it reads once, few, many or a size class.

abundance	v_gene	j_gene	d_gene	CDR3nt	CDR3aa
NA	TRBV5-6	TRBJ2-3	TRBD2	TGTGCCAGCAGCTTGGCGGGGGGGCCGAGAAATACGCAGTATTTT	CASSLAGGPRNTQYF
NA	TRBV27	TRBJ2-2	NA	TGTGCCAGCAGTTCTGGATTCGGGGTCACCGGGGAGCTGTTTTTT	CASSSGFGVTGELFF
NA	TRBV7-3	TRBJ2-1	NA	TGTGCCAGCAGCTTAAATCGAGCGAATGAGCAGTTCTTC	CASSLNRANEQFF
NA	TRBV5-4	TRBJ2-5	NA	TGTGCCAGCAGCTTCGACTATGAGACCCAGTACTTC	CASSFDYETQYF
NA	TRBV28	TRBJ1-5	NA	TGTGCCAGCAGTTTTTTCGGGGGTGGCAATCAGCCCCAGCATTTT	CASSFFGGGNQPQHF
few	TRBV7-2	TRBJ2-2	NA	TGTGCCAGCAGCTTAGCCGGGGGGCTTACCGGGGAGCTGTTTTTT	CASSLAGGLTGELFF
once	TRBV2	TRBJ2-1	NA	TGTGCCAGCAGTCTAGACACCAATGAGCAGTTCTTC	CASSLDTNEQFF
NA	TRBV7-2	TRBJ1-1	NA	TGTGCCAGCAGTTTAGACAGGAACACTGAAGCTTTCTTT	CASSLDRNTEAFF
NA	TRBV10-3	TRBJ2-5	TRBD1	TGTGCCATCAGTGTGACAGGGGGCCGAGAGACCCAGTACTTC	CAISVTGGRETQYF
NA	TRBV29-1	TRBJ2-5	TRBD1	TGCAGCGTTATAAAACCGACAGGGCAGGGGACCCAGTACTTC	CSVIKPTGQGTQYF
medium-sized	TRBV7-9	TRBJ1-1	NA	TGTGCCAGCAGCTTAAGTCCCGGGGGAAACACTGAAGCTTTCTTT	CASSLSPGGNTEAFF
NA	TRBV6-5	TRBJ1-1	NA	TGTGCCAGCAGGCTAACAGAGATGAACACTGAAGCTTTCTTT	CASRLTEMNTEAFF
NA	TRBV6-5	TRBJ2-1	TRBD1	TGTGCCAGCAGGCCCGGGACAGGGGGCCCCAAAGAGCAGTTCTTC	CASRPGTGGPKEQFF
NA	TRBV5-4	TRBJ2-3	TRBD2	TGTGCCAGCAGGGAAGGGACTAGCGGGGCCACAGATACGCAGTATTTT	CASREGTSGATDTQYF
NA	TRBV28	TRBJ2-7	TRBD1	TGTGCCAGCAGTTTTCGCTTGGGACAGGGAGTCTACGAGCAGTACTTC	CASSFRLGQGVYEQYF
NA	TRBV9	TRBJ2-3	TRBD2	TGTGCCAGCAGCGTAGAGCGGGGGGCCGGCACAGATACGCAGTATTTT	CASSVERGAGTDTQYF
NA	TRBV18	TRBJ1-2	NA	TGTGCCAGCTCACCCTCAGACTCAAGGGGCTACACCTTC	CASSPSDSRGYTF
NA	TRBV6-6	TRBJ2-7	NA	TGTGCCAGCAGTTACTGGGGGGGGCCTTCCTACGAGCAGTACTTC	CASSYWGGPSYEQYF
NA	TRBV18	TRBJ1-6	NA	TGTGCCAGCTCACCATTCCAGCCCCTGGATTCACCCCTCCACTTT	CASSPFQPLDSPLHF
once	TRBV7-7	TRBJ1-1	NA	TGTGCCAGCAGCTCCGACAGGAACACTGAAGCTTTCTTT	CASSSDRNTEAFF
NA	TRBV6-5	TRBJ2-1	TRBD1	TGTGCCAGCAGCCGACAGGGTAAGTCCTACAATGAGCAGTTCTTC	CASSRQGKSYNEQFF
few	TRBV4-3	TRBJ1-1	NA	TGCGCCAGCAGCCAAGCCCAGACGACTGAAGCTTTCTTT	CASSQAQTTEAFF
NA	TRBV2	TRBJ1-2	NA	TGTGCCAGCAGTCGTACAGGGTTGGGTGGCTACACCTTC	CASSRTGLGGYTF
once	TRBV9	TRBJ2-2	TRBD2	TGTGCCAGCAGCGTAGACGGCGGGGGGGCCGTCGGCGGGGAGCTGTTTTTT	CASSVDGGGAVGGELFF
NA	TRBV19	TRBJ1-3	NA	TGTGCCAGTAGTAGCTCGTCCTCTGGAAACACCATATATTTT	CASSSSSSGNTIYF
NA	TRBV5-1	TRBJ2-5	NA	TGCGCCAGCAGCTTGAGTCGGGAGACCCAGTACTTC	CASSLSRETQYF
NA	TRBV5-1	TRBJ1-1	NA	TGCGCCAGCAGCTTGTCCGGTTGGTTCACTGAAGCTTTCTTT	CASSLSGWFTEAFF
NA	TRBV19	TRBJ1-1	NA	TGTGCCAGTAGTACCTCCAGGGCCCGTGAAGCTTTCTTT	CASSTSRAREAFF
NA	TRBV28	TRBJ1-3	NA	TGTGCCAGCAGTTCCTTTGGAAACACCATATATTTT	CASSSFGNTIYF
NA	TRBV6-6	TRBJ2-5	TRBD1	TGTGCCAGCAGGGGTCCCGGACAGGGGGCAGAGACCCAGTACTTC	CASRGPGQGAETQYF
once	TRBV5-1	TRBJ2-2	NA	TGCGCCAGCAGCTTGTCCTCGGGGGCCAACACCGGGGAGCTGTTTTTT	CASSLSSGANTGELFF
NA	TRBV6-5	TRBJ1-2	TRBD1	TGTGCCAGCAGCCGGAGACAGGGTTCTGGCTACACCTTC	CASSRRQGSGYTF
NA	TRBV28	TRBJ2-1	NA	TGTGCCAGCAGTTTAGGGGTCTCAACTCTCTACAATGAGCAGTTCTTC	CASSLGVSTLYNEQFF
NA	TRBV18	TRBJ2-7	NA	TGTGCCAGCTCACCAACCTCCTACGAGCAGTACTTC	CASSPTSYEQYF
NA	TRBV2	TRBJ1-5	TRBD1	TGTGCCAGCAGTGGACAGGGATACAATCAGCCCCAGCATTTT	CASSGQGYNQPQHF
NA	TRBV7-6	TRBJ2-5	NA	TGTGCCAGCAGCTTAGTTGGAGGGTTGGAGACCCAGTACTTC	CASSLVGGLETQYF
NA	TRBV2	TRBJ2-1	NA	TGTGCCAGCAGTGCCCTAGGGAGCAATGAGCAGTTCTTC	CASSALGSNEQFF
NA	TRBV5-1	TRBJ2-3	NA	TGCGCCAGCAGCCCCAAGTGGCAGGCCGATAGCACAGATACGCAGTATTTT	CASSPKWQADSTDTQYF
NA	TRBV4-3	TRBJ2-3	NA	TGCGCCAGCAGCCCGTTCGGGACTGGGATGGGAGATACGCAGTATTTT	CASSPFGTGMGDTQYF
few	TRBV7-8	TRBJ2-1	TRBD2	TGTGCCAGCAGCTTACTAGCGGGGGCCCTCAATGAGCAGTTCTTC	CASSLLAGALNEQFF
NA	TRBV9	TRBJ2-3	NA	TGTGCCAGCACCTGGGATCCTTCCACAGATACGCAGTATTTT	CASTWDPSTDTQYF
NA	TRBV2	TRBJ2-1	NA	TGTGCCAGCAGCCACTGGACAGAAAGGCACAATGAGCAGTTCTTC	CASSHWTERHNEQFF
NA	TRBV28	TRBJ2-3	NA	TGTGCCAGCAGCCCCTTATATGGTACGCAGTATTTT	CASSPLYGTQYF
NA	TRBV5-6	TRBJ2-7	TRBD1	TGTGCCAGCAGCTTGGGGACAGGGACCTTCTCCTACGAGCAGTACTTC	CASSLGTGTFSYEQYF
NA	TRBV18	TRBJ1-2	NA	TGTGCCAGCTCACTCGGACCGAGCTATGGCTACACCTTC	CASSLGPSYGYTF